Listed here is a single TCR beta chain. A universal primer site was created by template switching, with the cDNA bearing unique molecular identifiers. In TCRdb, the 5' RACE reads were re-called with MiXCR into one record per CDR3 protein. The profile shows about 490,000 distinct CDR3 sequences, about 16% of them singletons. The CDR3 consists of 18 residues. V shed 2 bases and J 0 bases; nucleotides not matched to a gene: 8. Germline CDR1 is LGHDT and CDR2 is YNNKEL (reference sequence). This sample was taken from a study of identical twins. The same data also went into a second study, on yellow fever vaccine responses in identical twins. That study reports: Twins' vaccine T cell response reportedly seemed partly convergent, partly personalized.

The sample consisted of CD4+ T cells sorted from blood. The receptor's source is a woman aged 18-29 years in good health. The genes are TRBV3-1 and TRBJ2-2; 8 nucleotides line up with TRBD2. CDR3 amino acids: CASSQFLTAGANTGELFF. CDR3 coding DNA: TGTGCCAGCAGCCAATTTTTAACAGCGGGAGCGAACACCGGGGAGCTGTTTTTT.